Detailed here is one T cell receptor (beta chain). Its antigen remains unknown. Amplification used 60 Vbeta primers and 13 Jbeta primers. Measured with immunoSEQ multiplex PCR; TCRdb has only the in-frame clones, and not every one. The sample includes some 170,000 clones, around four fifths of them seen just once. The data originate from a study of cytomegalovirus exposure and HLA in healthy donors. The wider study: An earlier analysis identified more than 95 million unique TCR beta sequences in some 180 million T cells. General study findings and limits: Usually a TCR sequence was rare, but some public TCRs were found in many donors.

The source is a man between 18 and 35 years old in good health and CMV-seropositive. The sample comprised PBMCs.

CDR3 in amino acids: CASSTFEGFTEAFF. The CDR3 DNA reads as TGCGCCAGCAGCACCTTCGAGGGTTTTACTGAAGCTTTCTTT. V gene TRBV5-1 combines with J gene TRBJ1-1; no reliable D call. V gave up 4 bases and J gave up 5 bases, with 15 bases separating them. Germline V lookup: CDR1 SGHRS, CDR2 YFSETQ. The CDR3 has 14 residues.